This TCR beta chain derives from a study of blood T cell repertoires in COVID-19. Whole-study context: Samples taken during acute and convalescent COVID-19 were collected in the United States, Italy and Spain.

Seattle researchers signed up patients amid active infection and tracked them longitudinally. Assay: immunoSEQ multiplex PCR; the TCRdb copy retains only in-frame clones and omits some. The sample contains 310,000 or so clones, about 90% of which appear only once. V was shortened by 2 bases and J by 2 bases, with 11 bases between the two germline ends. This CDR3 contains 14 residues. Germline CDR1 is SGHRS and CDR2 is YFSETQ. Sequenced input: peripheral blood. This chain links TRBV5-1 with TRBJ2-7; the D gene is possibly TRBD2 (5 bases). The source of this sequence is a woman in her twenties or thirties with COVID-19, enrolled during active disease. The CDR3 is CASSLEAVPYEQYF. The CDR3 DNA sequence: TGCGCCAGCAGCTTAGAAGCGGTTCCCTACGAGCAGTACTTC.